These T cell receptor beta chains were read from a single sample in a study of cytomegalovirus exposure and HLA in healthy donors. The protocol was immunoSEQ multiplex PCR, while the TCRdb copy is restricted to in-frame clones and leaves out a portion. The repertoire holds roughly 99,000 clones, with 55% to 85% as singletons. The sample consisted of PBMCs. The receptors originated from a man under 40 in good health and CMV-seronegative. CDR3s include the opening cysteine and the closing phenylalanine or tryptophan. Fields, in order: D gene, J gene, clone size, V gene, CDR3 DNA, CDR3 protein. D genes are given only for firm matches. Clone sizes are given selectively: once, few, many, or a class where the clone is expanded.

>.|TRBJ2-3|.|TRBV5-4
TGTGCCAGCAGCACAGACACCGCCACAGATACGCAGTATTTT
CASSTDTATDTQYF
>TRBD2|TRBJ2-2|.|TRBV28
TGTGCCAGCAGTCGGACTAGCGGGGGCTTGAACACCGGGGAGCTGTTTTTT
CASSRTSGGLNTGELFF
>.|TRBJ2-7|.|TRBV29-1
TGCAGCGTATTAGCGGTTTACGAGCAGTACTTC
CSVLAVYEQYF
>TRBD1|TRBJ2-2|.|TRBV9
TGTGCCAGCAGCGCGTGGGACAGGGGTAACCCCGGGGAGCTGTTTTTT
CASSAWDRGNPGELFF
>.|TRBJ1-5|.|TRBV6-4
TGTGCCAGCAGTGACTCCCAGGCCATACGGCATCAGCCCCAGCATTTT
CASSDSQAIRHQPQHF
>.|TRBJ2-1|.|TRBV7-3
TGTGCCAGCAGCTTAGGCAGATCCTACAATGAGCAGTTCTTC
CASSLGRSYNEQFF
>.|TRBJ2-1|.|TRBV5-4
TGTGCCAGCAGCCGCCCCACGAGGGACAATGAGCAGTTCTTC
CASSRPTRDNEQFF
>.|TRBJ1-6|.|TRBV9
TGTGCCAGCAGCGTATTTAGCGACCCTTATAATTCACCCCTCCACTTT
CASSVFSDPYNSPLHF
>TRBD2|TRBJ2-5|.|TRBV27
TGTGCCAGCAGTTTAGCAGGGGATAGCGGGGGAAGACGTAGGTACTTC
CASSLAGDSGGRRRYF
>TRBD1|TRBJ2-5|.|TRBV18
TGTGCCAGCTCACCAAGGGACAGTAAAGAGACCCAGTACTTC
CASSPRDSKETQYF
>.|TRBJ1-4|few|TRBV19
TGTGCCAGTGCGGGAGCGGGTACAACTAATGAAAAACTGTTTTTT
CASAGAGTTNEKLFF
>.|TRBJ1-1|.|TRBV7-3
TGTGCCAGCAGCAACGGACATTCGAACACTGAAGCTTTCTTT
CASSNGHSNTEAFF
>.|TRBJ2-3|once|TRBV19
TGTGCCAGTAGTACCCCCCCGTCGGGGACACCAGATACGCAGTATTTT
CASSTPPSGTPDTQYF
>.|TRBJ2-5|once|TRBV19
TGTGCCAGTAGTATGGCCCAAGAGACCCAGTACTTC
CASSMAQETQYF
>.|TRBJ2-1|.|TRBV5-1
TGCGCCAGCAGCTTTGGCCAGGGGACCTACAATGAGCAGTTCTTC
CASSFGQGTYNEQFF
>.|TRBJ2-7|.|TRBV7-9
TGTGCCAGCAGCTTAGGACTAGGGGCCTTCGAGCAGTACTTC
CASSLGLGAFEQYF
>.|TRBJ2-5|.|TRBV6-1
TGTGCCAGCACCTCCGGGACAATATCAAGAGAGACCCAGTACTTC
CASTSGTISRETQYF
>.|TRBJ2-7|few|TRBV7-2
TGTGCCAGCAGCTTAACCCAGGGGACCTACGAGCAGTACTTC
CASSLTQGTYEQYF
>.|TRBJ1-2|few|TRBV5-4
TGTGCCAGCAGCCACCGGGACACCGAACGCTATGGCTACACCTTC
CASSHRDTERYGYTF
>.|TRBJ1-1|.|TRBV11-2
TGTGCCAGCAGCTTTGGATGGGGAGGCGGGGAGAACACTGAAGCTTTCTTT
CASSFGWGGGENTEAFF
>.|TRBJ1-1|.|TRBV25-1
TGTGCCAGCAGGGGCAGGGTGAACACTGAAGCTTTCTTT
CASRGRVNTEAFF
>.|TRBJ1-5|.|TRBV28
TGTGCCAGCAGTTTTTCTGGCAGGGCCGGCAATCAGCCCCAGCATTTT
CASSFSGRAGNQPQHF
>TRBD1|TRBJ2-7|.|TRBV28
TGTGCCAGCAGTTTACCCAGGGGGCGCTTTGACGAGCAGTACTTC
CASSLPRGRFDEQYF
>TRBD1|TRBJ1-2|.|TRBV28
TGTGCCAGCAGCTTAACAGGGGGTGGTGGCTACACCTTC
CASSLTGGGGYTF
>.|TRBJ2-1|once|TRBV6-4
TGTGCCAGCAGTGACTATCAGGGCGGTCGTAATGAGCAGTTCTTC
CASSDYQGGRNEQFF
>.|TRBJ1-4|few|TRBV6-5
TGTGCCAGCAGTTACTCCCCCAGCGGCCAACTGTTTTTT
CASSYSPSGQLFF
>.|TRBJ2-2|once|TRBV5-6
TGTGCCAGCAGCTTACTCCGGGGGAACACCGGGGAGCTGTCTTTT
CASSLLRGNTGELSF
>TRBD1|TRBJ2-3|few|TRBV5-1
TGCGCCAGCAGCCCGAGGGGACAGGGCGGGAGAACAGATACGCAGTATTTT
CASSPRGQGGRTDTQYF
>TRBD2|TRBJ2-7|.|TRBV2
TGTGCCAGCAGCGCGCGTAGCGGGTACTCCTACGAGCAGTACTTC
CASSARSGYSYEQYF
>.|TRBJ1-1|.|TRBV19
TGTGCCAGTAGTCCGGGGAACACTGAAGCTTTCTTT
CASSPGNTEAFF
>.|TRBJ2-3|.|TRBV7-9
TGTGCCAGCAGCCCTTATTCGGGTACCCCAGATACGCAGTATTTT
CASSPYSGTPDTQYF
>.|TRBJ2-1|.|TRBV7-9
TGTGCCAGCAGCACCAACAGGGTCTCCTACAATGAGCAGTTCTTC
CASSTNRVSYNEQFF
>.|TRBJ1-5|.|TRBV23-1
TGCGCCAGCAGTCCACGGATGGGGACATGGAGCAATCAGCCCCAGCATTTT
CASSPRMGTWSNQPQHF
>TRBD1|TRBJ1-2|.|TRBV6-5
TGTGCCAGCAGTCCTACAGGGGCGCATTATGGCTACACCTTC
CASSPTGAHYGYTF
>.|TRBJ2-3|.|TRBV7-3
TGTGCCAGCAGCCCTTCTAGGGGCGCAGATACGCAGTATTTT
CASSPSRGADTQYF
>TRBD1|TRBJ2-3|.|TRBV5-4
TGTGCCAGCAGCCCGACAGGGGGCGAGCCTACAGATACGCAGTATTTT
CASSPTGGEPTDTQYF
>.|TRBJ1-2|once|TRBV5-8
TGTGCCAGCAGCCCCGAGATGGGGGGAAGGAACTATGGCTACACCTTC
CASSPEMGGRNYGYTF
>.|TRBJ2-5|.|TRBV29-1
TGCAGCGAACGACAGGGAGGAGAGACCCAGTACTTC
CSERQGGETQYF
>TRBD1|TRBJ1-5|few|TRBV6-4
TGTGCCAGCAGTGACTCATATGGGGACAGGGGGGAACAGCCCCAGCATTTT
CASSDSYGDRGEQPQHF
>.|TRBJ1-5|once|TRBV19
TGTGCCAGTAGTGACACGGGGTCGGGGAATCAGCCCCAGCATTTT
CASSDTGSGNQPQHF
>.|TRBJ2-7|.|TRBV4-1
TGCGCCAGCAGCCAAGGAGGGAATCTGGCCGAGCAGTACTTC
CASSQGGNLAEQYF
>.|TRBJ1-3|few|TRBV5-5
TGTGCCAGCAGCTTGAGTAGTTTTTCTGGAAACACCATATATTTT
CASSLSSFSGNTIYF
>TRBD2|TRBJ2-2|.|TRBV10-3
TGTGCCATCAGTGAGGGACTAGCGGGGGGGCCGACCACCGGGGAGCTGTTTTTT
CAISEGLAGGPTTGELFF
>TRBD2|TRBJ2-5|.|TRBV4-1
TGCGCCAGCAGCCAAGGGACTAGGCGCGAGACCCAGTACTTC
CASSQGTRRETQYF
>TRBD2|TRBJ2-1|.|TRBV7-9
TGTGCCAGCAGCTCCCTCCCGAATAGCGGGATATTTAGCGATGAGCAGTTCTTC
CASSSLPNSGIFSDEQFF
>.|TRBJ2-5|medium-sized|TRBV6-1
TGTGCCAGCAGTGGAGACACACAAGAGACCCAGTACTTC
CASSGDTQETQYF
>.|TRBJ1-4|.|TRBV10-1
TGCGCCAGCAGTGAGGGAGCAGGGGTTGGCGAAAAACTGTTTTTT
CASSEGAGVGEKLFF
>TRBD1|TRBJ1-1|.|TRBV28
TGTGCCAGCAGCTCAGGGACAGTCTCTGAAGCTTTCTTT
CASSSGTVSEAFF
>TRBD2|TRBJ2-1|few|TRBV7-9
TGTGCCAGCAATCCATGGGGTCAGACTAGCGAAAGAGATGAGCAGTTCTTC
CASNPWGQTSERDEQFF
>.|TRBJ1-2|.|TRBV27
TGTGCCAGCAGTCCTCAGGGATCAGCCTATGGCTACACCTTC
CASSPQGSAYGYTF
>.|TRBJ1-2|.|TRBV10-2
TGCGCCAGCAGTGAGTCCCCGGAGGGAAATGGCTACACCTTC
CASSESPEGNGYTF
>.|TRBJ1-1|.|TRBV5-4
TGTGCCAGCAGCTTGGCCGGGAGGGGGGCCACTGAAGCTTTCTTT
CASSLAGRGATEAFF
>TRBD1|TRBJ1-6|few|TRBV4-1
TGCGCCAGCAGCCAAGATGGGACAGGCACACTTAATTCACCCCTCCACTTT
CASSQDGTGTLNSPLHF